The 28 T cell receptor beta chains reported below all come from one sample, sequenced in a study of shared clonotypes between healthy human individuals. The data were produced by immunoSEQ multiplex PCR, yet TCRdb's version contains in-frame clones alone and is incomplete. The repertoire holds roughly 2.4 million clones, 90% to 96% seen once, with roughly 0.13% in the top ten. The sample taken for sequencing was naive CD4+ T cells sorted from blood. Subset reported: CD45RA+ positively selected. These receptor sequences come from a man aged 18 to 29 in good health.

The CDR3 loop reads CASSYRQGSYNEQFF. The CDR3 DNA follows: TGCGCCAGCAGCTATAGACAGGGTTCCTACAATGAGCAGTTCTTC. The chain has TRBV5-1 and TRBJ2-1, with 7 bases fitting TRBD1. The CDR3 covers 15 residues. Germline loops: CDR1 SGHRS, CDR2 YFSETQ. V was pared by 3 bases and J by 1 base, with 4 bases of the junction left unmatched. Using reference TRBV5-1 and TRBJ2-1 for the parts outside the CDR3, the full variable domain is KAGVTQTPRYLIKTRGQQVTLSCSPISGHRSVSWYQQTPGQGLQFLFEYFSETQRNKGNFPGRFSGRQFSNSRSEMNVSTLELGDSALYLCASSYRQGSYNEQFFGPGTRLTVL.

The chain couples TRBV6-5 to TRBJ1-3, with 7 bases identical to TRBD1. The CDR3 is 13 residues long. CDR1 is MNHEY and CDR2 is SVGAGI in the germline V gene. Losses at the gene ends were 5 bases for V and 11 bases for J; bases not matched to a gene: 9. The CDR3 DNA reads as TGTGCCAGCAGTCTCGGACAGGATTACGCCATATATTTT. Encoded protein: CASSLGQDYAIYF.

The chain uses TRBV7-2 and TRBJ2-7, with D possibly being TRBD2 (5 bases). V was clipped by 0 bases and J by 0 bases, with 12 bases between them. CDR1 is SGHTA, CDR2 FQGNSA, per germline. This CDR3 has 16 residues. CDR3 nucleotides: TGTGCCAGCAGCTTAGCTCCAGCGGTAATCTCCTACGAGCAGTACTTC. Protein product: CASSLAPAVISYEQYF.

The genes are TRBV30 and TRBJ1-5; D ambiguous. The germline CDR1 and CDR2 sequences are GTSNPN and SVGIG (reference sequence). This CDR3 has 13 amino acids. The V end lost 0 bases, the J end lost 3 bases, and 6 bases lay between the germline ends. The CDR3 reads CAWSVRFNQPQHF. CDR3 in DNA: TGTGCCTGGAGTGTACGTTTCAATCAGCCCCAGCATTTT. The full variable domain, in which reference TRBV30 and TRBJ1-5 provide the parts outside the CDR3, is SQTIHQWPATLVQPVGSPLSLECTVEGTSNPNLYWYRQAAGRGLQLLFYSVGIGQISSEVPQNLSASRPQDRQFILSSKKLLLSDSGFYLCAWSVRFNQPQHFGDGTRLSIL.

The rearrangement links TRBV2 to TRBJ1-5; D is unresolved. Trimming pared 2 bases from V and 3 bases from J, leaving 8 bases between. CDR1 is SNHLY and CDR2 is FYNNEI in the germline V gene. The CDR3 covers 14 residues. CDR3 DNA sequence: TGTGCCAGCAGTGAATGGCAGGACAATCAGCCCCAGCATTTT. Protein sequence: CASSEWQDNQPQHF.

About this clone: Other nucleotide sequences in the sample specify the same CDR3. The chain links TRBV9 to TRBJ2-5; 7 bases agree with TRBD2. The germline V gene has CDR1 SGDLS and CDR2 YYNGEE. The V gene end was trimmed by 0 bases and the J gene end by 5 bases; junction bases not matched to a gene: 1. This CDR3 is built from 13 residues. The CDR3 coding sequence is TGTGCCAGCAGCGTAGTCGGGGGGGAGACCCAGTACTTC. Translating it yields CASSVVGGETQYF.

The CDR3 nucleotides read TGCAGTGCTAGGATACCCTATGGCTACACCTTC. This sequence encodes CSARIPYGYTF. The rearrangement joins TRBV20-1 to TRBJ1-2; no reliable D call. V was clipped by 3 bases and J by 4 bases, with 6 bases between them. The CDR3 contains 11 residues. CDR1 and CDR2 (germline): DFQATT, SNEGSKA (reference sequence).

Worth noting for this clone: The same CDR3 is also encoded by other DNA sequences in this sample. V and J are TRBV2 and TRBJ2-2; possible D gene TRBD2, 5 bases. Germline CDR1 is SNHLY and CDR2 is FYNNEI. V dropped 8 bases and J dropped 1 base, with 8 bases sitting between them. The CDR3 loop spans 13 amino acids. This CDR3 is CASRTENTGELFF. The CDR3, as DNA: TGTGCCAGCCGGACTGAGAACACCGGGGAGCTGTTTTTT.

Note on this clone: The same CDR3 is also encoded by other DNA sequences in this sample. The V gene is TRBV28, the J gene TRBJ2-5; a possible D gene is TRBD2 (7 bases). V lost 1 base and J 5 bases, leaving 11 bases between the germline ends. Looked up from germline, CDR1 is MDHEN and CDR2 is SYDVKM. The CDR3 covers 14 residues. CDR3 bases: TGTGCCAGCAGTTTATCGGGGGGCGTTGAGACCCAGTACTTC. As protein: CASSLSGGVETQYF.

The rearrangement uses TRBV2 and TRBJ2-7, with 7 bases matching TRBD1. From germline, CDR1 is SNHLY and CDR2 FYNNEI. This CDR3 contains 14 residues. Germline trimming cut 4 bases from V and 3 bases from J; bases unmatched to any gene: 6. The CDR3 DNA is TGTGCCAGCAGTGTGGAGACAGGGAACTACGAGCAGTACTTC. This translates into CASSVETGNYEQYF. Together with reference TRBV2 and TRBJ2-7, the CDR3 gives the full variable domain: EPEVTQTPSHQVTQMGQEVILRCVPISNHLYFYWYRQILGQKVEFLVSFYNNEISEKSEIFDDQFSVERPDGSNFTLKIRSTKLEDSAMYFCASSVETGNYEQYFGPGTRLTVT.

V and J are TRBV30 and TRBJ1-5; D not certain. Germline values: CDR1 GTSNPN, CDR2 SVGIG (reference sequence). The V and J ends lost 2 bases and 3 bases respectively, with 14 bases between them. CDR3 size: 15 residues. The CDR3 reads CAWSRVGDNNQPQHF. The CDR3 DNA follows: TGTGCCTGGAGTAGGGTGGGAGATAACAATCAGCCCCAGCATTTT.

This sequence joins TRBV7-2 and TRBJ2-1, with no clear D. Trimming removed 6 bases at V and 4 bases at J, with 7 bases between. The CDR3 consists of 12 residues. CDR1 and CDR2 (germline): SGHTA, FQGNSA. CDR3 nucleotides: TGTGCCAGCAGTCTCCAATACAATGAGCAGTTCTTC. Its protein product is CASSLQYNEQFF.

V usage is TRBV28 and J usage is TRBJ1-2; D may be TRBD1 (5 bases). The CDR3 spans 15 residues. Germline-derived CDR1 and CDR2 are MDHEN and SYDVKM. Trimming stripped 7 bases from V and 0 bases from J, with 15 bases between. CDR3 sequence reads: CASTLQGPANYGYTF. The DNA of the CDR3 is TGTGCCAGCACCCTCCAGGGCCCCGCTAACTATGGCTACACCTTC.

The chain employs TRBV20-1 and TRBJ2-7; tentative D call: TRBD1 (5 bases). With 7 bases removed from V and 1 base from J, the gap between germline ends came to 8 bases. The CDR3 spans 11 residues. The germline gives CDR1 DFQATT, CDR2 SNEGSKA (reference sequence). The CDR3 protein is CSGQRSYEQYF. The CDR3 DNA reads TGCAGTGGACAGCGTTCCTACGAGCAGTACTTC.

The J gene is TRBJ2-7, the V gene TRBV28, with 9 bases aligning to TRBD2. The CDR3 extends over 14 amino acids. Losses at the gene ends were 6 bases for V and 3 bases for J; bases not matched to a gene: 6. Germline-derived CDR1 and CDR2 are MDHEN and SYDVKM. In nucleotides, the CDR3 is TGTGCCAGCAGAGCCGCGGGAGGGATCTACGAGCAGTACTTC. This translates into CASRAAGGIYEQYF.

Remarks on this clone: Additional DNA sequences in this sample encode the identical CDR3. The gene calls are TRBV5-1 and TRBJ2-2, with a possible D match to TRBD2 (5 bases). The CDR3 contains 15 residues. The ends were cut back, 5 bases at V and 1 base at J, with 12 bases in the middle. CDR1 SGHRS and CDR2 YFSETQ come from the germline V gene. CDR3 amino acids: CASSRLAGNTGELFF. The CDR3 coding sequence is TGCGCCAGCAGTAGGCTGGCGGGGAACACCGGGGAGCTGTTTTTT.

CDR3 protein: CASTNTLGVYEQYF. CDR3 in DNA: TGTGCCAGCACCAACACTCTCGGAGTCTACGAGCAGTACTTC. The chain is built from TRBV28 and TRBJ2-7; no firm D call. Trimming shortened V by 7 bases and J by 3 bases, and 16 bases separated the two germline ends. The CDR3 runs 14 residues. CDR1 is MDHEN, CDR2 SYDVKM, per germline.

The chain is built from TRBV10-3 and TRBJ2-7; 7 nucleotides line up with TRBD2. Unmatched junction bases numbered 5, after V lost 3 bases and J lost 0 bases. The V gene's germline CDR1 is ENHRY and CDR2 SYGVKD. The CDR3 runs to 15 residues. This chain's CDR3 is CAISDSSGLSYEQYF. For the CDR3, the DNA is TGTGCCATCAGTGATTCTAGCGGCCTCTCCTACGAGCAGTACTTC.

The gene calls are TRBV18 and TRBJ2-5; D could derive from TRBD1 or TRBD2 (5 bases each). The CDR3 has 15 amino acids. Germline lookup yields CDR1 KGHSH and CDR2 LQKENI. V lost 3 bases, J lost 7 bases, and 18 bases lay in between. The CDR3 DNA reads TGTGCCAGCTCACCGCCGGGACGGACACCTCGGACCCAGTACTTC. Its translation is CASSPPGRTPRTQYF. The complete variable domain, with remaining parts taken from reference TRBV18 and TRBJ2-5, reads NAGVMQNPRHLVRRRGQEARLRCSPMKGHSHVYWYRQLPEEGLKFMVYLQKENIIDESGMPKERFSAEFPKEGPSILRIQQVVRGDSAAYFCASSPPGRTPRTQYFGPGTRLLVL.

The rearrangement links TRBV5-1 to TRBJ2-7, with D hard to call. V shed 3 bases and J shed 2 bases, with 6 bases lying between them. The CDR3 is made up of 12 amino acids. CDR1 and CDR2 from the germline V gene are SGHRS and YFSETQ. The CDR3 DNA follows: TGCGCCAGCAGCTACGGCCCCTACGAGCAGTACTTC. Its translation is CASSYGPYEQYF.

J is TRBJ1-3 and V is TRBV28, with D possibly being TRBD1 (5 bases). Germline V gene lookup returns CDR1 MDHEN and CDR2 SYDVKM. V was cut by 9 bases and J by 0 bases, with 18 bases left in between. The CDR3 extends over 16 amino acids. CDR3 DNA sequence: TGTGCCAGTTACTCGCAACAGGCCATCTCTGGAAACACCATATATTTT. Its translation: CASYSQQAISGNTIYF.

This chain uses TRBV11-2 with TRBJ2-7; D unclear. V lost 3 bases, J lost 1 base, and 13 bases lay in between. CDR3 length equals 15 residues. CDR1 and CDR2 (germline): SGHAT, FQNNGV. CDR3 DNA sequence: TGTGCCAGCAGCTTCCACCCGGATAGGTCCTACGAGCAGTACTTC. Protein sequence: CASSFHPDRSYEQYF. The variable domain in full, completed from reference TRBV11-2 and TRBJ2-7, reads EAGVAQSPRYKIIEKRQSVAFWCNPISGHATLYWYQQILGQGPKLLIQFQNNGVVDDSQLPKDRFSAERLKGVDSTLKIQPAKLEDSAVYLCASSFHPDRSYEQYFGPGTRLTVT.

The chain has TRBV5-6 and TRBJ1-2; D gene ambiguous. The CDR3 runs to 13 residues. Trimming removed 3 bases at V and 6 bases at J, with 12 bases between. Germline CDR1 SGHDT, CDR2 YYEEEE. CDR3: CASSSGRLDGYTF. The CDR3, as DNA: TGTGCCAGCAGCTCGGGCAGGCTCGATGGCTACACCTTC.

The chain is built from TRBV2 and TRBJ1-5; D gene uncertain. The germline V gene encodes CDR1 SNHLY and CDR2 FYNNEI. The germline V and J ends were trimmed by 4 bases and 1 base, with 5 bases remaining between them. This CDR3 region has 13 residues. The CDR3 loop reads CASSVLSNQPQHF. CDR3 coding DNA: TGTGCCAGCAGTGTATTGAGCAATCAGCCCCAGCATTTT.

This clone appeared a few times. This rearrangement joins TRBV30 to TRBJ1-1, with D unresolved. Looked up from germline, CDR1 is GTSNPN and CDR2 is SVGIG (reference sequence). Deletions cut 0 bases from V and 0 bases from J, with 5 bases between. The CDR3 has 13 amino acids. The DNA for the CDR3 is TGTGCCTGGAGTGTAGACCTGAACACTGAAGCTTTCTTT. Translation gives CAWSVDLNTEAFF.

This chain links TRBV10-3 with TRBJ2-1; possible D gene TRBD2, 5 bases. Trimming took off 6 bases at V and 9 bases at J, with 15 bases between the two ends. The germline V gene has CDR1 ENHRY and CDR2 SYGVKD. The CDR3 runs to 13 residues. The CDR3 here is CAIREAPRGEQFF. CDR3 coding DNA: TGTGCCATCAGAGAGGCCCCACGGGGTGAGCAGTTCTTC.

J is TRBJ2-5 and V is TRBV27; a possible D gene is TRBD1 (6 bases). The V gene lost 2 bases and the J gene lost 5 bases, with 12 bases spanning the gap. CDR3 length: 14 residues. Germline V gene data show CDR1 as MNHEY and CDR2 as SMNVEV (reference sequence). DNA of the CDR3: TGTGCCAGCAGTTTAACAGGGACGGTTGAGACCCAGTACTTC. Translation: CASSLTGTVETQYF.

The chain combines TRBV30 with TRBJ2-2; D might be TRBD1 (6 bases). Trimming took 4 bases from V and 1 from J, leaving 10 bases between them. The CDR3 consists of 14 residues. Germline CDR1 is GTSNPN and CDR2 is SVGIG (reference sequence). The CDR3 nucleotides are TGTGCCTGGAACCCGGGACAGAACACCGGGGAGCTGTTTTTT. Its translation is CAWNPGQNTGELFF.